The 23 T cell receptor beta chains below come from one sample, sequenced in a study of CD8 T cells in ankylosing spondylitis. Study-level results: Apparently characteristic of ankylosing spondylitis blood was a TCR beta motif (under ten highly homologous variants).

Their recognized antigens are unknown. TCRdb recomputed calls from the 5' RACE reads with MiXCR, one row per CDR3 protein. The sample lists around 140,000 distinct CDR3 sequences, under 20% occurring once. The sequencing sample was made of blood, either unsorted or a sorted T cell fraction (not recorded which). The receptors originated from a male donor with ankylosing spondylitis.

This clonotype was counted between two and nine times. The chain joins TRBV12-3 or TRBV12-4 to TRBJ2-7; 7 bases agree with TRBD1. V lost 5 bases and J lost 3; bases outside the gene matches: 7. The CDR3 loop spans 14 amino acids. The CDR3 loop reads CASSGGQSIYEQYF. The CDR3 nucleotides are TGTGCCAGCAGTGGGGGACAGTCTATCTACGAGCAGTACTTC.

This clonotype was picked up a small number of times. The rearrangement uses TRBV14 and TRBJ1-6; D is uncertain. This CDR3 has 14 residues. Trimming left V 1 base short and J 11 bases short, with 12 bases between. Germline CDR1 is SGHDN and CDR2 is FVKESK. The CDR3 sequence: CASSQGGSLPPLHF. The CDR3 region has the DNA TGTGCCAGCAGCCAAGGGGGTTCACTCCCACCCCTCCACTTT.

The chain has TRBV7-8 and TRBJ1-5; no reliable D call. Germline V gene data show CDR1 as SGHVS and CDR2 as FQNEAQ. The V gene lost 5 bases and the J gene lost 0 bases, with 17 bases spanning the gap. This CDR3 comprises 17 residues. CDR3 loop: CASSRPPGKYSNQPQHF. DNA of the CDR3: TGTGCCAGCAGCCGACCTCCGGGAAAGTATAGCAATCAGCCCCAGCATTTT.

This clonotype was seen repeatedly, ten times or more. V usage is TRBV20-1 and J usage is TRBJ2-2; 9 bases match TRBD2. Germline CDR1 DFQATT, CDR2 SNEGSKA (reference sequence). This CDR3 comprises 14 residues. Trimming removed 6 bases from V and 6 bases from J; junction bases left unmatched: 8. In DNA, the CDR3 is TGCAGTGCACCGGGACTAGCCGGGGCCGGGGAGCTGTTTTTT. Its protein is CSAPGLAGAGELFF.

The chain couples TRBV7-8 to TRBJ2-1, with TRBD2 matching over 13 bases. The germline V gene has CDR1 SGHVS and CDR2 FQNEAQ. This CDR3 is built from 20 residues. V trimming: 3 bases; J trimming: 0 bases; junction bases outside the gene matches: 11. CDR3: CASSFTRLAGGPSSYNEQFF. CDR3 DNA: TGTGCCAGCAGCTTTACCCGACTAGCGGGAGGCCCGAGCTCCTACAATGAGCAGTTCTTC.

This clonotype was counted a few times. CDR3 DNA sequence: TGTGCCAGCAGGCCAACGGCGGGAGGCACCGGGGAGCTGTTTTTT. It yields the protein CASRPTAGGTGELFF. The chain combines TRBV14 with TRBJ2-2, with 8 bases fitting TRBD2. From germline, CDR1 is SGHDN and CDR2 FVKESK. V lost 6 bases and J lost 4; bases outside the gene matches: 7. This CDR3 contains 15 residues.

J is TRBJ2-1 and V is TRBV5-6, with 10 bases fitting TRBD2. Germline assignment: CDR1 SGHDT and CDR2 YYEEEE. The CDR3 covers 16 residues. V lost 4 bases to trimming and J lost 4 bases; unmatched junction nucleotides: 8. The CDR3 sequence is CASSVTGTSVYNEQFF. The CDR3, as DNA: TGTGCCAGCAGCGTAACCGGGACTAGCGTATACAATGAGCAGTTCTTC.

The J gene is TRBJ1-1, the V gene TRBV12-3 or TRBV12-4; D is unclear. V shed 1 base and J shed 2 bases, with 8 bases lying between them. The CDR3 runs 14 residues. The CDR3 DNA reads as TGTGCCAGCAGTTTAGGGAGTAGAAACACTGAAGCTTTCTTT. As protein: CASSLGSRNTEAFF.

The CDR3 bases are TGTGCCAGCAGCCCCGGGGGGGACTCTGGAAACACCATATATTTT. This translates into CASSPGGDSGNTIYF. The V call is TRBV7-9, the J call TRBJ1-3, with D possibly matching TRBD1 (5 bases). This CDR3 region has 15 residues. V lost 5 bases to trimming and J lost 0 bases, with 11 bases between them. Germline assignment: CDR1 SEHNR and CDR2 FQNEAQ (reference sequence).

This clonotype has more than one count but fewer than ten. One end of the junction does not line up with germline, which may come from a read error. This rearrangement joins TRBV20-1 to TRBJ2-7; D perhaps matches TRBD1 (6 bases). Germline V lookup: CDR1 DFQATT, CDR2 SNEGSKA (reference sequence). The CDR3 covers 13 residues. CDR3 in DNA: TGCAGTGCCAGAGATCCAGGGGTGAGAGAGCAGTACTTC. Its protein is CSARDPGVREQYF.

The chain uses TRBV5-1 and TRBJ2-1, with D tentatively TRBD2 (5 bases). The CDR3 extends over 13 amino acids. Looked up from germline, CDR1 is SGHRS and CDR2 is YFSETQ. V was trimmed by 4 bases and J by 4 bases, leaving 9 bases between them. CDR3 DNA: TGCGCCAGCAGCGTGGACTTATACAATGAGCAGTTCTTC. Its translation: CASSVDLYNEQFF.

This clonotype was found a few times. The chain joins TRBV12-3 or TRBV12-4 to TRBJ1-4; maybe TRBD1 (6 bases). V lost 8 bases and J lost 8, with 18 bases in between. The CDR3 has 14 amino acids. CDR3 sequence: CASGRGGPREKLFF. Here the CDR3 DNA reads TGTGCCAGCGGACGTGGGGGCCCTAGGGAAAAACTGTTTTTT.

At least ten counts were recorded for this clonotype. This sequence joins TRBV29-1 and TRBJ2-1; D is perhaps TRBD2 (6 bases). Germline loops: CDR1 SQVTM, CDR2 ANQGSEA. Trimming took off 4 bases at V and 10 bases at J, with 20 bases between the two ends. The CDR3 consists of 14 residues. The CDR3 nucleotides read TGCAGCGTTGGGGTCTTAGCGGCAAGGTTCGAGCAGTTCTTC. It translates to CSVGVLAARFEQFF.

This clonotype was recorded at least ten times. The junction shows a germline mismatch at one end, possibly a read error. J is TRBJ2-2 and V is TRBV27; D remains unclear. Looked up from germline, CDR1 is MNHEY and CDR2 is SMNVEV (reference sequence). CDR3 length: 11 amino acids. CDR3 region: CASSSTGELFF. The CDR3 nucleotides read TGCGCCAGCAGCTCCACCGGGGAGCTGTTTTTT.

This clonotype showed up just a few times. V is TRBV24-1 and J is TRBJ2-3, with 11 bases aligning to TRBD2. From germline, CDR1 is KGHDR and CDR2 SFDVKD. Unmatched junction bases numbered 12, after V lost 4 bases and J lost 10 bases. This CDR3 is 16 amino acids long. The CDR3 DNA reads as TGTGCCACCAGTGAAACGGGACTAGCGGCAGAGGGGGCGCAGTATTTT. Its translation: CATSETGLAAEGAQYF.

This clonotype was detected a few times. The rearrangement joins TRBV7-9 to TRBJ2-7, with TRBD1 as a possible D gene (6 bases). CDR3 size: 14 residues. The ends were cut back, 3 bases at V and 3 bases at J, with 12 bases in the middle. Germline-derived CDR1 and CDR2 are SEHNR and FQNEAQ (reference sequence). The CDR3: CASSFGEQGYEQYF. The CDR3 DNA follows: TGTGCCAGCAGCTTTGGGGAACAGGGCTACGAGCAGTACTTC.

This clonotype was detected only a few times. The CDR3 reads CASWQGQETQYF. CDR3 DNA sequence: TGTGCCAGTTGGCAGGGGCAAGAGACCCAGTACTTC. The V call is TRBV27, the J call TRBJ2-5, with a tentative D call TRBD1 (6 bases). The CDR3 sequence is 12 residues long. CDR1 MNHEY and CDR2 SMNVEV come from the germline V gene (reference sequence). The V end lost 9 bases, the J end lost 2 bases, and 10 bases lay between the germline ends.

The V call is TRBV4-1, the J call TRBJ2-7; D might be TRBD1 (5 bases). Trimming left V 4 bases short and J 4 bases short, with 11 bases between. The CDR3 is made up of 13 amino acids. Germline V gene sequence: CDR1 MGHRA, CDR2 YSYEKL. The DNA of the CDR3 is TGCGCCAGCAGCCGAAGACAGTCGTACGAGCAGTACTTC. It is translated as CASSRRQSYEQYF.

This clonotype was seen a handful of times. The chain recombines TRBV27 with TRBJ2-6; TRBD2 might be the D (5 bases). V was pared by 4 bases and J by 2 bases, with 21 bases between. This CDR3 has 19 residues. Germline assignment: CDR1 MNHEY and CDR2 SMNVEV (reference sequence). The CDR3 region is CASSSLYAESGPGANVLTF. The CDR3 coding sequence is TGTGCCAGCAGTTCCCTCTATGCGGAAAGCGGTCCTGGGGCCAACGTCCTGACTTTC.

This clonotype was observed a handful of times. The J gene is TRBJ1-2, the V gene TRBV29-1; D not certain. V dropped 0 bases and J dropped 3 bases, with 8 bases sitting between them. Germline values: CDR1 SQVTM, CDR2 ANQGSEA. This CDR3 region has 13 residues. CDR3 amino acids: CSVEEMGHYGYTF. CDR3 nucleotide sequence: TGCAGCGTTGAAGAGATGGGTCACTATGGCTACACCTTC.

This clonotype came up a few times. The V and J genes are TRBV28 and TRBJ2-5; tentative D call: TRBD1 (6 bases). Deletions cut 7 bases from V and 1 base from J, with 10 bases between. The CDR3 loop spans 13 amino acids. The V gene's germline CDR1 is MDHEN and CDR2 SYDVKM. CDR3 nucleotide sequence: TGTGCCAGCAAACGAGGGGGCCAAGAGACCCAGTACTTC. It yields the protein CASKRGGQETQYF. Variable domain in full (rest from reference TRBV28 and TRBJ2-5): DVKVTQSSRYLVKRTGEKVFLECVQDMDHENMFWYRQDPGLGLRLIYFSYDVKMKEKGDIPEGYSVSREKKERFSLILESASTNQTSMYLCASKRGGQETQYFGPGTRLLVL.

This clonotype came up a few times. The gene calls are TRBV20-1 and TRBJ1-2; D is perhaps TRBD1 (5 bases). CDR1 is DFQATT, CDR2 SNEGSKA, per germline (reference sequence). The CDR3 covers 10 residues. The CDR3 here is CSNRQYGYTF. CDR3 coding DNA: TGCAGCAACAGACAGTATGGCTACACCTTC.

This clonotype has more than one count but fewer than ten. The DNA for the CDR3 is TGTGCCAGCAGTTTATCCAGGACAGCTTACAATGAGCAGTTCTTC. Translated: CASSLSRTAYNEQFF. This rearrangement joins TRBV27 to TRBJ2-1, with D maybe TRBD1 (6 bases). Germline V lookup: CDR1 MNHEY, CDR2 SMNVEV (reference sequence). The CDR3 covers 15 residues. Trimming left V 0 bases short and J 4 bases short, with 10 bases between.